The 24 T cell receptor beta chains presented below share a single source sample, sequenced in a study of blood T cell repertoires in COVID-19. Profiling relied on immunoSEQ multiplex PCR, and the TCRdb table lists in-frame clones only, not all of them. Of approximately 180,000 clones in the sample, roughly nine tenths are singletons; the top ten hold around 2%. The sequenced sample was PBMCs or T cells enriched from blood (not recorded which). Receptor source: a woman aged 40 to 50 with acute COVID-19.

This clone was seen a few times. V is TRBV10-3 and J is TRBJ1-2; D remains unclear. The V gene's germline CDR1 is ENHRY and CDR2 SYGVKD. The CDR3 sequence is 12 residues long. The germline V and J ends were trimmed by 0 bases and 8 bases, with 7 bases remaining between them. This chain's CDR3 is CAISESRGGYTF. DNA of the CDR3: TGTGCCATCAGTGAGTCGAGAGGCGGCTACACCTTC.

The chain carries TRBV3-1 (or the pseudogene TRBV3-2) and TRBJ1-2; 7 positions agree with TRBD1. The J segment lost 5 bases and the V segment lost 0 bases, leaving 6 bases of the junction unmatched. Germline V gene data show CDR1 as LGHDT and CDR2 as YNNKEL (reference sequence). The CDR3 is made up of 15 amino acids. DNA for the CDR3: TGTGCCAGCAGCCAAGATGCGACAGGGAGTTATGGCTACACCTTC. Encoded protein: CASSQDATGSYGYTF.

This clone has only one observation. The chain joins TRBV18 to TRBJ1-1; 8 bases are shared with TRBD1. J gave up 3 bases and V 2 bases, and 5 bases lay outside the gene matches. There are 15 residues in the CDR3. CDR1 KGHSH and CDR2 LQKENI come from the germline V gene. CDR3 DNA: TGTGCCAGCTCACCAGACAGGGGCAGGTACACTGAAGCTTTCTTT. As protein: CASSPDRGRYTEAFF.

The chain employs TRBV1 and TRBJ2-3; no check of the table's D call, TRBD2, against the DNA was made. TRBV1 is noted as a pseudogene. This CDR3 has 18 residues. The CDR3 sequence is CTSSLPPVGGAFPDTQYF. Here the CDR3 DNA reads TGCACCAGCAGCCTCCCCCCCGTGGGGGGGGCTTTCCCGGATACGCAGTATTTT.

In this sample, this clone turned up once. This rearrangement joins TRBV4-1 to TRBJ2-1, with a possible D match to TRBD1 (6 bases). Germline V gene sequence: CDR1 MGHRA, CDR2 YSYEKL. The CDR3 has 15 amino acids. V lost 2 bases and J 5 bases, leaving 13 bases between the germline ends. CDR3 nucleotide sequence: TGCGCCAGCAGCCAATGGGACAATCCGGACAATGAGCAGTTCTTC. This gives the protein CASSQWDNPDNEQFF.

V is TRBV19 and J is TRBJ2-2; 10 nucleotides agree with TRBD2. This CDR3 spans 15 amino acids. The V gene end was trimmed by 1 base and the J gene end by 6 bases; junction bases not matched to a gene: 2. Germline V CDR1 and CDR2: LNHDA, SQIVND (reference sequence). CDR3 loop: CASSIGLAGAGELFF. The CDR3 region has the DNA TGTGCCAGTAGTATAGGGCTAGCGGGGGCCGGGGAGCTGTTTTTT.

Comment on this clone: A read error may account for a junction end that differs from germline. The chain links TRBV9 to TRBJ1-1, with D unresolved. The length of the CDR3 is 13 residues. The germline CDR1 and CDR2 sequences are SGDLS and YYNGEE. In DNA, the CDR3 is TGTGCCAGCAGCGCCCAACAGAACCCTGAAGCTTTCTTT. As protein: CASSAQQNPEAFF.

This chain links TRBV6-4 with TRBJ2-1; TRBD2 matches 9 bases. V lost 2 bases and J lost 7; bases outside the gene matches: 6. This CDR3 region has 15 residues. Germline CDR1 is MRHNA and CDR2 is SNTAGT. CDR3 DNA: TGTGCCAGCAGTGACAAGGGCGGGGGGGCTAATGAGCAGTTCTTC. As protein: CASSDKGGGANEQFF.

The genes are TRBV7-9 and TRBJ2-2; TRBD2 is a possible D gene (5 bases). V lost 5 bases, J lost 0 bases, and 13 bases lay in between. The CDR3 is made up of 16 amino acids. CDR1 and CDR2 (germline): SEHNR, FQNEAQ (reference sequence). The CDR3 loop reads CASSPSPGTNTGELFF. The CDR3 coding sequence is TGTGCCAGCAGCCCGAGTCCGGGGACGAACACCGGGGAGCTGTTTTTT.

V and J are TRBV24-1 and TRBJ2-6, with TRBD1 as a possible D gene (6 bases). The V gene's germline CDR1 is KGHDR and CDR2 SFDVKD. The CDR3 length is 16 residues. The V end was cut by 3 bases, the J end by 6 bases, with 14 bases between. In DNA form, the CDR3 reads TGTGCCACCAGTGATCATACAGGGATTGAGGCCAACGTCCTGACTTTC. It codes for CATSDHTGIEANVLTF.

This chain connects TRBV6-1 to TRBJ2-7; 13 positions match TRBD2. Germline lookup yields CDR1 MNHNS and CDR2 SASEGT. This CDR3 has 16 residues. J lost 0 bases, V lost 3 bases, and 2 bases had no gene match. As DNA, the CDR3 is TGTGCCAGCAGTGACGGACTAGCGGGGGCCTCCTACGAGCAGTACTTC. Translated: CASSDGLAGASYEQYF.

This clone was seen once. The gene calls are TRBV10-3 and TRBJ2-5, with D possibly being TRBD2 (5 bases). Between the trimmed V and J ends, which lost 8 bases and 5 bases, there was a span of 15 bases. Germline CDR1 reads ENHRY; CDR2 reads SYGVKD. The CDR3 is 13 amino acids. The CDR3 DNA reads TGTGCCATCCTAGAGAGGCCGGGGGAGACCCAGTACTTC. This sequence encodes CAILERPGETQYF.

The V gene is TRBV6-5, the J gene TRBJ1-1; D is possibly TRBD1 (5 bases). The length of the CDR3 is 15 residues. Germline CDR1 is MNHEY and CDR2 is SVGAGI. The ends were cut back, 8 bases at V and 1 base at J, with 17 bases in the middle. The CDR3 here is CASGRAAVTNTEAFF. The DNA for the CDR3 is TGTGCCAGCGGCAGGGCAGCAGTAACGAACACTGAAGCTTTCTTT.

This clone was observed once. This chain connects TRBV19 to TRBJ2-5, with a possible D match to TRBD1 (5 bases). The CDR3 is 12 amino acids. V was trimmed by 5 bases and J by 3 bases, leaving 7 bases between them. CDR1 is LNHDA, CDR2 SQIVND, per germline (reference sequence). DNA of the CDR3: TGTGCCAGTAGTGAGACAGAAGAGACCCAGTACTTC. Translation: CASSETEETQYF.

The CDR3 loop is CASSSVAGGGDTQYF. CDR3 bases: TGTGCCAGCAGCTCCGTAGCGGGAGGCGGGGATACGCAGTATTTT. The chain combines TRBV3-1 (or the pseudogene TRBV3-2) with TRBJ2-3; 10 bases are shared with TRBD2. The CDR3 has 15 residues. V was clipped by 5 bases and J by 6 bases; unmatched bases: 8. Germline CDR1 and CDR2: LGHDT and YNNKEL (reference sequence).

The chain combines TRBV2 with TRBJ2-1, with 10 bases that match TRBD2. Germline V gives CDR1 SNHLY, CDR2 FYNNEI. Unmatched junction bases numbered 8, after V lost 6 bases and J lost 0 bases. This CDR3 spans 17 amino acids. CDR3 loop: CASSPKGTSVSYNEQFF. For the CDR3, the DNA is TGTGCCAGCAGCCCAAAAGGGACTAGCGTCTCCTACAATGAGCAGTTCTTC.

The CDR3 DNA follows: TGTGCCAGCAGTCACGGGACTAACCAAGAGACCCAGTACTTC. It translates to CASSHGTNQETQYF. The gene calls are TRBV7-9 and TRBJ2-5; 7 bases match TRBD2. Per germline, CDR1 SEHNR and CDR2 FQNEAQ (reference sequence). This CDR3 contains 14 residues. V lost 6 bases to trimming and J lost 0 bases; unmatched junction nucleotides: 4.

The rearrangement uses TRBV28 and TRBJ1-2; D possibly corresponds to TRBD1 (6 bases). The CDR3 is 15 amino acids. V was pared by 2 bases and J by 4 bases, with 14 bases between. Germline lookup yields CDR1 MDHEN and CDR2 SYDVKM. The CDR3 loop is CASSLAGARTYGYTF. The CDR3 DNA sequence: TGTGCCAGCAGTTTAGCGGGGGCGCGGACCTATGGCTACACCTTC.

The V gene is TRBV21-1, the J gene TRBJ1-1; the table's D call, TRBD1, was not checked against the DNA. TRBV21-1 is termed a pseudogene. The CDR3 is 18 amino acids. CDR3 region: CASSKNLRGTSRRGEAFF. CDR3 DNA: TGTGCCAGCAGCAAAAACTTGCGAGGGACATCTAGGCGTGGTGAAGCTTTCTTT.

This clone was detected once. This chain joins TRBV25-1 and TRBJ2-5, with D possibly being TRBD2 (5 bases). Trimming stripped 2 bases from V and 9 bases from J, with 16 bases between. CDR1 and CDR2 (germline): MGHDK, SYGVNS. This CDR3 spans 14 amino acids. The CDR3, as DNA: TGTGCCAGCAGTGAAGCGGGTAGGACCCAAGCCCAGTACTTC. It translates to CASSEAGRTQAQYF. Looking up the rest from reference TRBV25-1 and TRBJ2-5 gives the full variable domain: EADIYQTPRYLVIGTGKKITLECSQTMGHDKMYWYQQDPGMELHLIHYSYGVNSTEKGDLSSESTVSRIRTEHFPLTLESARPSHTSQYLCASSEAGRTQAQYFGPGTRLLVL.

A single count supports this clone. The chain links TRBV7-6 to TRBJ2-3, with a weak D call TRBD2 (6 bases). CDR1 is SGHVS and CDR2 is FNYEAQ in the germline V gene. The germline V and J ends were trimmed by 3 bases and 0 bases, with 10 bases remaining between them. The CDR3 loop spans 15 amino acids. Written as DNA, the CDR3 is TGTGCCAGCAGCTTGGTCGGGACTAGCACAGATACGCAGTATTTT. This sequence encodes CASSLVGTSTDTQYF.

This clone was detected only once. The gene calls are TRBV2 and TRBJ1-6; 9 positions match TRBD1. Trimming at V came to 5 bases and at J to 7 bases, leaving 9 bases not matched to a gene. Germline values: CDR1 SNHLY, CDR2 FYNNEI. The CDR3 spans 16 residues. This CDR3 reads CASSPGGQGRNSPLHF. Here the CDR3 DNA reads TGTGCCAGCAGTCCGGGGGGACAGGGCCGGAATTCACCCCTCCACTTT.

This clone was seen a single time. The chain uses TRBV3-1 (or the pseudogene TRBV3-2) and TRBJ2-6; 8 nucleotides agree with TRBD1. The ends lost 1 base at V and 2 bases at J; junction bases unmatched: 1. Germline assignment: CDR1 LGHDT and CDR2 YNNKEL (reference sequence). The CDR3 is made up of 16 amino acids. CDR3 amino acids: CASSQGQGTGANVLTF. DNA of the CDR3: TGTGCCAGCAGCCAAGGACAGGGGACTGGGGCCAACGTCCTGACTTTC.

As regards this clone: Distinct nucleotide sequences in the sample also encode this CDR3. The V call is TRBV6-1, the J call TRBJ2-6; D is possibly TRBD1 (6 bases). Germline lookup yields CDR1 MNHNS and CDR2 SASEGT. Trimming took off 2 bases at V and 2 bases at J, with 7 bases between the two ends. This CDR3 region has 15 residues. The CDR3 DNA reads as TGTGCCAGCAGTGAACAGGGGACTGGGGCCAACGTCCTGACTTTC. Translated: CASSEQGTGANVLTF.